This T cell receptor (beta chain) is from a study of cytomegalovirus exposure and HLA in healthy donors. Whole-study findings and limits: Researchers catalogued approximately 170 TCR beta chains as cytomegalovirus-associated. According to a subsequent analysis, TCR clusters from the first cohort were inclined to appear together in the roughly 120 validation repertoires. Confirmation was obtained in vitro that a few CMV-associated chains are specific for CMV antigens.

As concerns this clone: The antigen remains undetermined.

The CDR3 is 15 residues long. V was trimmed by 0 bases and J by 5 bases, leaving 12 bases between them. Germline CDR1 SGDLS, CDR2 YYNGEE. Assay used: immunoSEQ multiplex PCR; TCRdb lists only in-frame clones, some missing. The data show about 350,000 clones, with about 85% seen just once and roughly 1.1% held by the top ten. The sequenced sample consisted of PBMCs. V and J are TRBV9 and TRBJ2-4; a possible D gene is TRBD1 (6 bases). The TCR originated in a woman under 40 in good health and CMV-seropositive. The CDR3 is CASSVGNRAENIQYF. The CDR3 DNA reads as TGTGCCAGCAGCGTAGGTAACAGGGCAGAAAACATTCAGTACTTC.